The 22 T cell receptor beta chains presented below share a single source sample, sequenced in a study of blood T cell repertoires in COVID-19 (dated by TCRdb to the early 2020s). Library preparation was by the immunoSEQ multiplex PCR assay. What TCRdb holds here is the immuneACCESS table cut down to in-frame rearrangements. Part of the clones is not present; checked against another copy, under half of the missing clones reflect an unresolved V gene, and the others are unexplained. A total of around 100,000 clones appear in this sample, about four fifths of them only once. Jointly, the top ten make up around 13% of the sample. The sequenced sample was peripheral blood. These receptors originate from a human donor in a cohort sampled during active COVID-19.

The chain employs TRBV19 and TRBJ2-2; 7 bases line up with TRBD2. Germline values: CDR1 LNHDA, CDR2 SQIVND (reference sequence). The CDR3 length is 14 residues. Trimming cost V 10 bases and J 0 bases; bases outside gene matches: 5. CDR3: CATRGRANTGELFF. The CDR3, as DNA: TGTGCCACCCGGGGGAGGGCGAACACCGGGGAGCTGTTTTTT.

The chain uses TRBV6-2 or TRBV6-3 and TRBJ1-2; D is perhaps TRBD1 (5 bases). Germline assignment: CDR1 MNHEY and CDR2 SVGEGT. The CDR3 runs to 16 residues. V gave up 0 bases and J gave up 2 bases, with 13 bases separating them. The CDR3 DNA reads as TGTGCCAGCAGTTACTCGGACCGGGGGGGGAACTATGGCTACACCTTC. Its protein product is CASSYSDRGGNYGYTF.

The chain is built from TRBV5-5 and TRBJ2-6; 8 bases are a match to TRBD1. Trimming at V came to 1 base and at J to 4 bases, leaving 4 bases not matched to a gene. The CDR3 contains 16 residues. In germline, CDR1 is SGHKS, CDR2 YYEKEE (reference sequence). The CDR3 sequence is CASSLQGATGANVLTF. DNA for the CDR3: TGTGCCAGCAGCTTGCAGGGGGCGACAGGGGCCAACGTCCTGACTTTC.

The chain combines TRBV11-2 with TRBJ1-2; a possible D gene is TRBD1 (6 bases). V was trimmed by 4 bases and J by 2 bases, leaving 14 bases between them. This CDR3 has 15 amino acids. The V gene's germline CDR1 is SGHAT and CDR2 FQNNGV. CDR3 in DNA: TGTGCCAGCAGCTCTACGGCAGGGACAAACTATGGCTACACCTTC. Translating gives CASSSTAGTNYGYTF.

This rearrangement joins TRBV29-1 to TRBJ2-1; weak D call: TRBD1 (7 bases). In germline, CDR1 is SQVTM, CDR2 ANQGSEA. Trimming removed 4 bases from V and 0 bases from J, with 10 bases in between. CDR3 length: 14 amino acids. The CDR3 loop is CSVGRGVSYNEQFF. CDR3 DNA sequence: TGCAGCGTTGGCAGGGGGGTCTCCTACAATGAGCAGTTCTTC.

This clone appeared once. The chain is built from TRBV10-2 and TRBJ1-1; 8 bases are shared with TRBD1. Germline assignment: CDR1 WSHSY and CDR2 SAAADI. This CDR3 comprises 12 residues. With 2 bases clipped from V and 11 bases from J, the junction kept 4 bases outside the gene matches. The CDR3 reads CASSEQGALAFF. Written as DNA, the CDR3 is TGCGCCAGCAGTGAGCAGGGGGCGCTGGCTTTCTTT.

The chain combines TRBV5-4 with TRBJ2-1; 7 bases are a match to TRBD2. The junction had 6 bases not matched to a gene; V was cut back by 1 base and J by 2 bases. Germline V CDR1 and CDR2: SGHNT, YYREEE (reference sequence). The CDR3 has 16 amino acids. Here the CDR3 DNA reads TGTGCCAGCAGCTTGAGGGCTAGCGGAGCCTACAATGAGCAGTTCTTC. Protein: CASSLRASGAYNEQFF.

This rearrangement joins TRBV5-1 to TRBJ2-1; TRBD2 matches at 13 bases. Trimming cost V 1 base and J 9 bases; bases outside gene matches: 4. Germline CDR1 and CDR2: SGHRS and YFSETQ. This CDR3 region has 15 residues. The CDR3 nucleotides are TGCGCCAGCAGCTTGAGGACTAGCGGGGGAGGTGAGCAGTTCTTC. Protein product: CASSLRTSGGGEQFF.

The chain couples TRBV19 to TRBJ1-1; 11 nucleotides align to TRBD1. In germline, CDR1 is LNHDA, CDR2 SQIVND (reference sequence). V lost 5 bases to trimming and J lost 3 bases; unmatched junction nucleotides: 5. This CDR3 is 15 amino acids long. The CDR3 loop reads CASSSRDRGDTEAFF. CDR3 sequence (DNA): TGTGCCAGTAGTTCCCGGGACAGGGGGGACACTGAAGCTTTCTTT.

The chain joins TRBV6-4 to TRBJ1-5; weak D call: TRBD1 (6 bases). This CDR3 is built from 15 residues. Looked up from germline, CDR1 is MRHNA and CDR2 is SNTAGT. V dropped 2 bases and J dropped 1 base, with 9 bases sitting between them. This chain's CDR3 is CASSDRQVSNQPQHF. The CDR3 coding sequence is TGTGCCAGCAGTGACAGACAGGTAAGCAATCAGCCCCAGCATTTT.

The table lists this clone with a few counts. V and J are TRBV10-2 and TRBJ2-2, with 7 bases that match TRBD1. V shed 6 bases and J 5 bases; nucleotides not matched to a gene: 9. This CDR3 has 15 amino acids. Germline loops: CDR1 WSHSY, CDR2 SAAADI. As DNA, the CDR3 is TGCGCCAGCAGCCTAAGACAGGGCGGAACCGGGGAGCTGTTTTTT. Residues: CASSLRQGGTGELFF.

V is TRBV4-2 and J is TRBJ2-7, with a possible D match to TRBD1 (5 bases). The V gene lost 3 bases and the J gene lost 2 bases, with 14 bases spanning the gap. CDR1 and CDR2 (germline): LGHNA, YNFKEQ. The CDR3 contains 15 residues. Here the CDR3 reads CASSHYQGRAYEQYF. CDR3 nucleotide sequence: TGTGCCAGCAGCCACTATCAGGGCAGGGCCTACGAGCAGTACTTC.

The CDR3 reads CASSQLAPPETQYF. CDR3 DNA sequence: TGCGCCAGCAGCCAACTAGCCCCCCCGGAGACCCAGTACTTC. The genes are TRBV5-1 and TRBJ2-5, with D perhaps matching TRBD2 (6 bases). The V gene's germline CDR1 is SGHRS and CDR2 YFSETQ. Deletions cut 4 bases from V and 5 bases from J, with 15 bases between. CDR3 length equals 14 residues.

The chain recombines TRBV6-5 with TRBJ2-5; the D gene is possibly TRBD1 (5 bases). This CDR3 region has 12 residues. Germline lookup yields CDR1 MNHEY and CDR2 SVGAGI. The V and J ends lost 6 bases and 5 bases respectively, with 10 bases between them. The CDR3 spells CASRGLGETQYF. The CDR3 DNA reads TGTGCCAGCAGGGGGCTAGGTGAGACCCAGTACTTC.

This clone was seen more than once but under ten times. The chain carries TRBV6-5 and TRBJ1-6; perhaps TRBD1 as D (6 bases). Germline loops: CDR1 MNHEY, CDR2 SVGAGI. V was cut by 4 bases and J by 5 bases, with 9 bases left in between. The CDR3 totals 14 residues. The DNA for the CDR3 is TGTGCCAGCAGTTCCACAGGGAATAATTCACCCCTCCACTTT. This sequence encodes CASSSTGNNSPLHF.

The chain employs TRBV3-1 (or the pseudogene TRBV3-2) and TRBJ2-7; D gene unclear. The CDR3 runs 13 residues. V lost 0 bases and J lost 12, with 15 bases in between. Germline V gene sequence: CDR1 LGHDT, CDR2 YNNKEL (reference sequence). The CDR3 DNA is TGTGCCAGCAGCCAAGAGGGCGTGCGTTTGCGGTACTTC. Translated, it gives CASSQEGVRLRYF.

This chain joins TRBV5-1 and TRBJ1-3; TRBD1 might be the D (6 bases). The V gene's germline CDR1 is SGHRS and CDR2 YFSETQ. The CDR3 extends over 15 amino acids. Trimming took 4 bases from V and 4 from J, leaving 15 bases between them. The CDR3 protein is CASSLQQGSGNTIYF. In DNA, the CDR3 is TGCGCCAGCAGCCTCCAACAGGGCTCCGGAAACACCATATATTTT. The whole variable domain, remainder taken from reference TRBV5-1 and TRBJ1-3, is KAGVTQTPRYLIKTRGQQVTLSCSPISGHRSVSWYQQTPGQGLQFLFEYFSETQRNKGNFPGRFSGRQFSNSRSEMNVSTLELGDSALYLCASSLQQGSGNTIYFGEGSWLTVV.

V usage is TRBV9 and J usage is TRBJ1-2; 9 nucleotides align to TRBD1. Germline assignment: CDR1 SGDLS and CDR2 YYNGEE. V shed 3 bases and J 8 bases; nucleotides not matched to a gene: 5. This CDR3 has 13 amino acids. The DNA of the CDR3 is TGTGCCAGCAGCGCGGGACAGGGATTCGGCTACACCTTC. Translating it yields CASSAGQGFGYTF.

This sequence joins TRBV7-9 and TRBJ2-3; 9 bases map to TRBD1. V lost 4 bases to trimming and J lost 0 bases; unmatched junction nucleotides: 11. The germline CDR1 and CDR2 sequences are SEHNR and FQNEAQ (reference sequence). This CDR3 has 18 residues. The CDR3 protein is CASSSTPGQGWSTDTQYF. The CDR3 region has the DNA TGTGCCAGCAGCTCTACCCCGGGACAGGGCTGGAGCACAGATACGCAGTATTTT.

This chain connects TRBV3-1 (or the pseudogene TRBV3-2) to TRBJ2-3, with D tentatively TRBD1 (6 bases). Germline V gene lookup returns CDR1 LGHDT and CDR2 YNNKEL (reference sequence). This CDR3 is 16 amino acids long. Trimming removed 3 bases at V and 3 bases at J, with 16 bases between. The CDR3 protein is CASSHDTGSWTDTQYF. As DNA, the CDR3 is TGTGCCAGCAGCCATGATACAGGGTCCTGGACAGATACGCAGTATTTT.

The chain joins TRBV7-8 to TRBJ2-7, with D maybe TRBD2 (7 bases). In germline, CDR1 is SGHVS, CDR2 FQNEAQ. V lost 1 base and J 5 bases, leaving 15 bases between the germline ends. This CDR3 region has 15 residues. The DNA of the CDR3 is TGTGCCAGCAGCTTAGTGTGGGCGGGGGCCAACGAGCAGTACTTC. Translation gives CASSLVWAGANEQYF.

The chain is built from TRBV10-3 and TRBJ1-2; 8 bases match TRBD1. The CDR3 is made up of 16 amino acids. V lost 2 bases and J lost 5; bases outside the gene matches: 10. In germline, CDR1 is ENHRY, CDR2 SYGVKD. CDR3 sequence reads: CAISEPSRGLWYGYTF. The CDR3 coding sequence is TGTGCCATCAGTGAGCCCTCCAGGGGGCTTTGGTATGGCTACACCTTC.